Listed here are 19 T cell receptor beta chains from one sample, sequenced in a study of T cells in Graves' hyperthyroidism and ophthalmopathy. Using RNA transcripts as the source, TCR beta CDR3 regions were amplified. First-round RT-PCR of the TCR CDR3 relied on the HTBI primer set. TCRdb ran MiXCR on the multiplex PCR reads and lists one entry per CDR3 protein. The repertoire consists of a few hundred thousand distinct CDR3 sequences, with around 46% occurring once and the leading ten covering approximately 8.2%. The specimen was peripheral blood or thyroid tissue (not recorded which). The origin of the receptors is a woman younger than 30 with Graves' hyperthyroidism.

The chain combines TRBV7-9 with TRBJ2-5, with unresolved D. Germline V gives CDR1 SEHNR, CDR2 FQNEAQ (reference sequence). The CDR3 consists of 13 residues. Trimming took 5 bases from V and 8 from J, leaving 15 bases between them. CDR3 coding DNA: TGTGCCAGCAGCCTCCGCCCCGATGGAACCCAGTACTTC. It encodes CASSLRPDGTQYF. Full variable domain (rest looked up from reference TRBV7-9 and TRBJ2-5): DTGVSQNPRHKITKRGQNVTFRCDPISEHNRLYWYRQTLGQGPEFLTYFQNEAQLEKSRLLSDRFSAERPKGSFSTLEIQRTEQGDSAMYLCASSLRPDGTQYFGPGTRLLVL.

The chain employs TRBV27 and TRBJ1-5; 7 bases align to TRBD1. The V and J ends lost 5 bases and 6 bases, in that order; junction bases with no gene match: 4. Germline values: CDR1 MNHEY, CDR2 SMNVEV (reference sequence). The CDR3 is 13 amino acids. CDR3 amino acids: CASSVQGFQPQHF. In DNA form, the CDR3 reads TGTGCCAGCAGTGTACAGGGGTTTCAGCCCCAGCATTTT.

For the CDR3, the DNA is TGTGCCTGGAGTCGGACAGACAGCGAGCAGTACTTC. Translation gives CAWSRTDSEQYF. This chain joins TRBV7-8 and TRBJ2-7; a weak D match, TRBD1 (6 bases). V was shortened by 11 bases and J by 6 bases, with 17 bases between the two germline ends. Germline-derived CDR1 and CDR2 are SGHVS and FQNEAQ. This CDR3 region has 12 residues.

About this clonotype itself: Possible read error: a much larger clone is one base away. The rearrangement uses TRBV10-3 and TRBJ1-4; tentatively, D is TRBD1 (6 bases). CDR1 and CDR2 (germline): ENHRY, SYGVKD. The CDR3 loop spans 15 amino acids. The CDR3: CAISDQGTTNENLFF. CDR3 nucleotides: TGTGCCATCAGTGACCAGGGGACAACTAATGAAAATCTGTTTTTT.

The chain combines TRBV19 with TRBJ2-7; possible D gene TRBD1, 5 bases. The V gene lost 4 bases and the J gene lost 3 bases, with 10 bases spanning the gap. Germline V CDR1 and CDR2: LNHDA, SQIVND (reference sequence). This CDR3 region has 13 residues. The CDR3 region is CASSTRQYYEQYF. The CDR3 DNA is TGTGCCAGTAGTACCAGACAGTACTACGAGCAGTACTTC. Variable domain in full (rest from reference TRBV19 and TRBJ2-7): DGGITQSPKYLFRKEGQNVTLSCEQNLNHDAMYWYRQDPGQGLRLIYYSQIVNDFQKGDIAEGYSVSREKKESFPLTVTSAQKNPTAFYLCASSTRQYYEQYFGPGTRLTVT.

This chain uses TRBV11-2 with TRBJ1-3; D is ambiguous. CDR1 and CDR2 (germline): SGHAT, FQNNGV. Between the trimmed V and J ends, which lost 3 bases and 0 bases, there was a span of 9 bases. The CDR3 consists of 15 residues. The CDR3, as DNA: TGTGCCAGCAGCTTGGCCCCGGGCTCTGGAAACACCATATATTTT. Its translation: CASSLAPGSGNTIYF.

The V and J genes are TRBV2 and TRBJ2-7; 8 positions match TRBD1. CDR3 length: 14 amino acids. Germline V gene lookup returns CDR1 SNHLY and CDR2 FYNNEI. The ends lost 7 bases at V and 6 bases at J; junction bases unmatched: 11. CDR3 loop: CASIARLTGGEQYF. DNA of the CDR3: TGTGCCAGCATAGCCCGCTTAACAGGGGGCGAGCAGTACTTC. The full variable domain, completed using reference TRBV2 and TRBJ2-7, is EPEVTQTPSHQVTQMGQEVILRCVPISNHLYFYWYRQILGQKVEFLVSFYNNEISEKSEIFDDQFSVERPDGSNFTLKIRSTKLEDSAMYFCASIARLTGGEQYFGPGTRLTVT.

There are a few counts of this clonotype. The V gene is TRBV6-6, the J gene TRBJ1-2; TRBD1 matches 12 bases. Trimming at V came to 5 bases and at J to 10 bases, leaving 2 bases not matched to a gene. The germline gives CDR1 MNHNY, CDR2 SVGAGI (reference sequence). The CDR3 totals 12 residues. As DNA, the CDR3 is TGTGCCAGCAGTGGGACAGGGGGCCACTACACCTTC. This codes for CASSGTGGHYTF.

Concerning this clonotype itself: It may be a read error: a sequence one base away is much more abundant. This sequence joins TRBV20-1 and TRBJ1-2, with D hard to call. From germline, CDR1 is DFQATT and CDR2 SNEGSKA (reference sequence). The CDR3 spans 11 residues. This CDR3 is CSANTNYDYTF. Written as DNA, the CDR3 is TGCAGTGCTAACACCAACTATGACTACACCTTC.

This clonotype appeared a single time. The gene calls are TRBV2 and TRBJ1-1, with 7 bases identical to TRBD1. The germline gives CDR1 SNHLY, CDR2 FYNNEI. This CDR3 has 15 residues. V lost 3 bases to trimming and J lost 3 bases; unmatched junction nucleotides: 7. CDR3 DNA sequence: TGTGCCAGCAGTGAGGTACAGGGGTATCACACTGAAGCTTTCTTT. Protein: CASSEVQGYHTEAFF.

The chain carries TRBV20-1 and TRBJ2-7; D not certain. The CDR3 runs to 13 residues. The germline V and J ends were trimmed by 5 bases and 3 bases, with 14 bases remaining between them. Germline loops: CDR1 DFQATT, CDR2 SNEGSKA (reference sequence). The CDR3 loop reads CSARGFMNYEQYF. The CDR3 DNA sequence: TGCAGTGCTCGCGGCTTCATGAACTACGAGCAGTACTTC.

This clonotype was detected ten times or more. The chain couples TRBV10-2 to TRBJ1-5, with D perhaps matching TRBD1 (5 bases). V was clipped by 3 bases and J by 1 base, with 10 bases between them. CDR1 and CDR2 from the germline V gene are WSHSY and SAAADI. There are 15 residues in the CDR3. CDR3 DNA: TGCGCCAGCAGTGATTGGGGGAGGAGCAATCAGCCCCAGCATTTT. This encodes CASSDWGRSNQPQHF.

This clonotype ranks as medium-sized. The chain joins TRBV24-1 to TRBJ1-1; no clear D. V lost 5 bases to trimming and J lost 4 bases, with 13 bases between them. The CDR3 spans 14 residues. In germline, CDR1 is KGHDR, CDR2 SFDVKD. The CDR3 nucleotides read TGTGCCACCAGTGGAACGGGTCTCGGCACTGAAGCTTTCTTT. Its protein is CATSGTGLGTEAFF.

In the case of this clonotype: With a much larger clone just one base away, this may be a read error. The CDR3 spells CASSGDRSEALF. CDR3 sequence (DNA): TGTGCCAGCAGTGGTGACAGATCTGAAGCTCTCTTT. The chain joins TRBV2 to TRBJ1-1, with D perhaps matching TRBD1 (5 bases). CDR1 is SNHLY, CDR2 FYNNEI, per germline. CDR3 size: 12 residues.

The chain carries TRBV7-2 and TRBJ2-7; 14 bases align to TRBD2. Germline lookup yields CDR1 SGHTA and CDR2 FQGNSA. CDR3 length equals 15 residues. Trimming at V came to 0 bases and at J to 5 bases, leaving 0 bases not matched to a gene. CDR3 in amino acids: CASSLAGLAGDEQYF. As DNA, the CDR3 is TGTGCCAGCAGCTTAGCGGGACTAGCGGGAGACGAGCAGTACTTC.

The CDR3 protein is CASTHREGYGYTF. CDR3 nucleotide sequence: TGTGCCAGTACGCACAGGGAAGGCTATGGCTACACCTTC. The J gene is TRBJ1-2, the V gene TRBV19, with D maybe TRBD1 (6 bases). The CDR3 contains 13 residues. Germline assignment: CDR1 LNHDA and CDR2 SQIVND (reference sequence). V was trimmed by 7 bases and J by 4 bases, leaving 13 bases between them.

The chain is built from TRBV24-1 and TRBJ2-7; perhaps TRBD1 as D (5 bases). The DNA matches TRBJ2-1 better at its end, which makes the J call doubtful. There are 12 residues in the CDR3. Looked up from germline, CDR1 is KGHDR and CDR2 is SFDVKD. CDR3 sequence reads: CATRDTYNEQFF. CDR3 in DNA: TGTGCCACCAGGGACACCTACAATGAGCAGTTCTTC.

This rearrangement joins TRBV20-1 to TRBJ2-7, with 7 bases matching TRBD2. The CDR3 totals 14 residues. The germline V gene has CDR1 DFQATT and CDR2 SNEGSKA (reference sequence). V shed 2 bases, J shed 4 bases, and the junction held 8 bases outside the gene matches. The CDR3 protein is CSARPRVAGYEQYF. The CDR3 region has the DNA TGCAGTGCTAGACCTCGGGTAGCGGGTTACGAGCAGTACTTC.

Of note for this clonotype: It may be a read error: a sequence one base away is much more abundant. The CDR3 DNA follows: TGTGCCAGCAGCTTAGCTAGGGAAAGGAGTTCACCCCTCCACTTT. Protein sequence: CASSLARERSSPLHF. V and J are TRBV11-2 and TRBJ1-6; no definite D call. Trimming left V 1 base short and J 9 bases short, with 13 bases between. The CDR3 loop spans 15 amino acids. The germline CDR1 and CDR2 sequences are SGHAT and FQNNGV.